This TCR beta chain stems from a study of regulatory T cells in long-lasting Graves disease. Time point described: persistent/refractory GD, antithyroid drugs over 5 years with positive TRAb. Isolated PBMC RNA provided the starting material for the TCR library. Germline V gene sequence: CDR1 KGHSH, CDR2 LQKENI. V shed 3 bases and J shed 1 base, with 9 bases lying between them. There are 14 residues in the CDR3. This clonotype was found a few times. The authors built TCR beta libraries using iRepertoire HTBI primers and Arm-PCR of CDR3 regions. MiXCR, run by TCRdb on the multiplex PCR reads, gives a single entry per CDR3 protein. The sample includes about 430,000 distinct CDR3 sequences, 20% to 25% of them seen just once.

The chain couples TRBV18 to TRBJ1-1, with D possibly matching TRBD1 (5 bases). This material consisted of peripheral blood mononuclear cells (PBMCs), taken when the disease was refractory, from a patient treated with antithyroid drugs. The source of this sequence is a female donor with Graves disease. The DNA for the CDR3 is TGTGCCAGCTCACCCCCGGGGCGGAACACTGAAGCTTTCTTT. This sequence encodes CASSPPGRNTEAFF.